These 6 T cell receptor beta chains originate from one sample sequenced in a study of shared clonotypes between healthy human individuals. TCRdb's table, derived via immunoSEQ multiplex PCR, lists solely in-frame clones and lacks some. The sample yields some 2,500,000 clones, 85% to 95% seen once. Material for sequencing was naive CD4+ T cells from PBMCs. Documented subset: CD45RA+ positively selected. These receptors were taken from a man between 18 and 35 years old in good health. Some clones in this sample may be carry-over from other donors' samples.

V and J are TRBV6-6 and TRBJ2-3; 7 positions match TRBD2. The germline CDR1 and CDR2 sequences are MNHNY and SVGAGI (reference sequence). This CDR3 has 14 amino acids. Losses at the gene ends were 5 bases for V and 0 bases for J; bases not matched to a gene: 2. The CDR3 DNA is TGTGCCAGCAGTGGGACTACTAGCACAGATACGCAGTATTTT. Translated, it gives CASSGTTSTDTQYF.

V and J are TRBV14 and TRBJ2-7; TRBD2 agrees at 7 bases. V shed 2 bases and J 2 bases; nucleotides not matched to a gene: 3. The CDR3 contains 14 residues. CDR1 SGHDN and CDR2 FVKESK come from the germline V gene. The CDR3 loop reads CASSQTGTTYEQYF. Written as DNA, the CDR3 is TGTGCCAGCAGCCAAACCGGGACTACCTACGAGCAGTACTTC.

V usage is TRBV5-1 and J usage is TRBJ2-2; perhaps D is TRBD1 or TRBD2 (5 bases each). Trimming pared 1 base from V and 4 bases from J, leaving 17 bases between. The CDR3 runs 17 residues. Per germline, CDR1 SGHRS and CDR2 YFSETQ. This CDR3 reads CASSLRAGAGFTGELFF. CDR3 DNA sequence: TGCGCCAGCAGCTTGCGGGCCGGGGCAGGGTTCACCGGGGAGCTGTTTTTT.

This clone was observed a few times. The J gene is TRBJ2-1, the V gene TRBV18; TRBD2 aligns across 8 bases. Germline trimming cut 3 bases from V and 11 bases from J; bases unmatched to any gene: 12. This CDR3 spans 15 amino acids. CDR1 is KGHSH and CDR2 is LQKENI in the germline V gene. This chain's CDR3 is CASSPRSSGYGQQFF. As DNA, the CDR3 is TGTGCCAGCTCACCGAGGTCTAGCGGGTACGGTCAGCAGTTCTTC.

This chain's CDR3 is CASSFSGPAGQFF. The CDR3 DNA reads TGTGCCAGCAGCTTTTCGGGCCCTGCAGGGCAGTTCTTC. The chain carries TRBV7-9 and TRBJ2-1; D not resolved. The ends were cut back, 3 bases at V and 12 bases at J, with 15 bases in the middle. The CDR3 sequence is 13 residues long. Germline V gene data show CDR1 as SEHNR and CDR2 as FQNEAQ (reference sequence).

V is TRBV5-1 and J is TRBJ2-1; 16 bases align to TRBD2. The CDR3 is made up of 20 amino acids. Trimming removed 2 bases from V and 3 bases from J; junction bases left unmatched: 11. From germline, CDR1 is SGHRS and CDR2 YFSETQ. CDR3 sequence: CASSFLPGTSGRAGYNEQFF. The DNA of the CDR3 is TGCGCCAGCAGCTTCTTACCCGGGACTAGCGGGAGGGCCGGCTACAATGAGCAGTTCTTC.